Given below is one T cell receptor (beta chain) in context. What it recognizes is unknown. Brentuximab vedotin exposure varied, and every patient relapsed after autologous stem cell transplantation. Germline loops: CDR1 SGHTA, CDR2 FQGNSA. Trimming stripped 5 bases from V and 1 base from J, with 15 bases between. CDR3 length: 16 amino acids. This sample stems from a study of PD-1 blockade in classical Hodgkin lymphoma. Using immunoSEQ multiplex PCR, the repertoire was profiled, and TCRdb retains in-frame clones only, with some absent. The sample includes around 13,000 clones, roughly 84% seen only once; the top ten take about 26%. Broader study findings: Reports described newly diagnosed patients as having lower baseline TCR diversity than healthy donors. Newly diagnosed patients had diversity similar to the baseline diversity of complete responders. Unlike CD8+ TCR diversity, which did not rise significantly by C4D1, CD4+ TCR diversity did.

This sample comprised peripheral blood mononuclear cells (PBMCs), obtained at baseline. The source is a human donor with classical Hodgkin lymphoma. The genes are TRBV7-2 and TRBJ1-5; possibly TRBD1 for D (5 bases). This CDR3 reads CASSEAGYGSNQPQHF. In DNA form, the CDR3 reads TGTGCCAGCAGCGAAGCAGGGTATGGGAGCAATCAGCCCCAGCATTTT.